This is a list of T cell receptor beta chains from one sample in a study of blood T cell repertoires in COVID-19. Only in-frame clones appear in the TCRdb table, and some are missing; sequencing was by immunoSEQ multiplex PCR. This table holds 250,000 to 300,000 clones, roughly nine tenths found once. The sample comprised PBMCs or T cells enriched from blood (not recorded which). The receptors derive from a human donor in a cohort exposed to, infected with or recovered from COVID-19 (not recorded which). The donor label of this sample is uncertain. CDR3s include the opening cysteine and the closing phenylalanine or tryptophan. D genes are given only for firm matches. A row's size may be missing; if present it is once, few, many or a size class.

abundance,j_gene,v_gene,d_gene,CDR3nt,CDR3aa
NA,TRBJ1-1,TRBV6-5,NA,TGTGCCAGCAGTTACTCGCGGCAGATGAACACTGAAGCTTTCTTT,CASSYSRQMNTEAFF
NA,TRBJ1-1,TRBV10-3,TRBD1,TGTGCCATCAGTGAGGAGGCAGGGGGGTATGCGAACACTGAAGCTTTCTTT,CAISEEAGGYANTEAFF
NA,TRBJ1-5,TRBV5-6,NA,TGTGCCAGCAGCTTGGGGGGCTACAATCAGCCCCAGCATTTT,CASSLGGYNQPQHF
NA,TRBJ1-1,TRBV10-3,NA,TGTGCCATCAGACAGGGTGACACTGAAGCTTTCTTT,CAIRQGDTEAFF
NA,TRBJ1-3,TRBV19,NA,TGTGCCAGTAGTATAGGGGAGAGCTCTGGAAACACCATATATTTT,CASSIGESSGNTIYF
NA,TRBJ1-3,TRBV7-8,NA,TGTGCCAGCAGCTTAGTAGGGGGTAATGGAAACACCATATATTTT,CASSLVGGNGNTIYF
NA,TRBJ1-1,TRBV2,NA,TGTGCCAGCAGTAATAGCAAGGGAGACACTGAAGCTTTCTTT,CASSNSKGDTEAFF
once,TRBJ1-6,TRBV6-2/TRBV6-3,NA,TGTGCCAGCAGTATAACAGGGACGAATTCACCCCTCCACTTT,CASSITGTNSPLHF
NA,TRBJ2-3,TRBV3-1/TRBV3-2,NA,TGTGCCAGCAGCCAAGAAGGGGGGGCAGCAGATACGCAGTATTTT,CASSQEGGAADTQYF
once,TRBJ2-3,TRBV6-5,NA,TGTGCCAGCATTCGAGGGGACTTCAGCACAGATACGCAGTATTTT,CASIRGDFSTDTQYF
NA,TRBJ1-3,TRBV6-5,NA,TGTGCCAGCTCTACCGGGACTAATCCTGGAAACACCATATATTTT,CASSTGTNPGNTIYF
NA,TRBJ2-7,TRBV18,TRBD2,TGTGCCAGCTCACCAGGTGGGGGGGGAGAGTACGAGCAGTACTTC,CASSPGGGGEYEQYF
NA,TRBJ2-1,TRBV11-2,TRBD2,TGTGCCAGCAGCTTAGGGGGGGGACCTACTTACAATGAGCAGTTCTTC,CASSLGGGPTYNEQFF
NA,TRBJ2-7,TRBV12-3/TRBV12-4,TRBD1,TGTGCCAGCAGGACAGGGGGCTACGAGCAGTACTTC,CASRTGGYEQYF
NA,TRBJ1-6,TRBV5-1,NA,TGCGCCAGCAGCTCTACTGACGGGGGGCAATCACCCCTCCACTTT,CASSSTDGGQSPLHF
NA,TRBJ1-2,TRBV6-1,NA,TGTGCCAGCACTGAACAGGGTTTTAACGCTAACTATGGCTACACCTTC,CASTEQGFNANYGYTF
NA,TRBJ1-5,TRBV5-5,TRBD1,TGTGCCAGCAGCCCGACCGACAGGGGGCGATACAATCAGCCCCAGCATTTT,CASSPTDRGRYNQPQHF
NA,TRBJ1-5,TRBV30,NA,TGTGCCTATGTAACAGGGTCGGGGCAGCCCCAGCATTTT,CAYVTGSGQPQHF
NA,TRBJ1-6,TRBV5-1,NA,TGCGCCAGCAGCCCGAGACAGGCCAATAATTCACCCCTCCACTTT,CASSPRQANNSPLHF
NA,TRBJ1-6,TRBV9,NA,TGTGCCAGCAGCGTATTTGGGGAGTCACCCCTCCACTTT,CASSVFGESPLHF
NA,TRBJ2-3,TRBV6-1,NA,TGTGCCAGCAGTGAAAGTCCCCGGGGAGATACGCAGTATTTT,CASSESPRGDTQYF
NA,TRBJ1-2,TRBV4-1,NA,TGCGCCAGCAGCCAGGTTTTAAGGGGTACGCGCGGCTACACCTTC,CASSQVLRGTRGYTF
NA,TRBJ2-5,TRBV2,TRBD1,TGTGCCAGTCCTAACAGGGGGCAAGAGACCCAGTACTTC,CASPNRGQETQYF
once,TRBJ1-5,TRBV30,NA,TGTGCCTGGAGTGTTGGGCAGCGGGCCCAGCATTTT,CAWSVGQRAQHF
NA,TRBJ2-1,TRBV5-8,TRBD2,TGTGCCAGCAGCATGGGCATGTCTAGCGGGGGCAATGAGCAGTTCTTC,CASSMGMSSGGNEQFF
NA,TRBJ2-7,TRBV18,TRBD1,TGTGCCAGCTCACTTTTTTCCCCCGGGACAGGGGTGGACGAGCAGTACTTC,CASSLFSPGTGVDEQYF
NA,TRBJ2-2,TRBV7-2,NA,TGTGCCAGCAGCTTAAAGCGTTCGAGCGGGGAGCTGTTTTTT,CASSLKRSSGELFF
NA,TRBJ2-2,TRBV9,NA,TGTGCCAGCAGCGTAGGACCAGGCGGGGAGCTGTTTTTT,CASSVGPGGELFF
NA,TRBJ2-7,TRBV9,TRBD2,TGTGCCAGCAGCTCCGGACTAGCGGGATACGAGCAGTACTTC,CASSSGLAGYEQYF
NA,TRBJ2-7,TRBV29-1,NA,TGCAGCGTTGGGGAGCACTACGAGCAGTACTTC,CSVGEHYEQYF
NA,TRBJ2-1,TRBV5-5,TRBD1,TGTGCCAGCAGCTTACGACCGGGACAGGTGCTATACAATGAGCAGTTCTTC,CASSLRPGQVLYNEQFF
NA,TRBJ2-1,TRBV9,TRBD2,TGTGCCAGCAGCGTACCGTCTAGCGGGGGGGAACGCAATGAGCAGTTCTTC,CASSVPSSGGERNEQFF
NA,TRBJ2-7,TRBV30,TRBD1,TGTGCCTGGCACTCCGGGACAGGGTTTGTCGAGCAGTACTTC,CAWHSGTGFVEQYF